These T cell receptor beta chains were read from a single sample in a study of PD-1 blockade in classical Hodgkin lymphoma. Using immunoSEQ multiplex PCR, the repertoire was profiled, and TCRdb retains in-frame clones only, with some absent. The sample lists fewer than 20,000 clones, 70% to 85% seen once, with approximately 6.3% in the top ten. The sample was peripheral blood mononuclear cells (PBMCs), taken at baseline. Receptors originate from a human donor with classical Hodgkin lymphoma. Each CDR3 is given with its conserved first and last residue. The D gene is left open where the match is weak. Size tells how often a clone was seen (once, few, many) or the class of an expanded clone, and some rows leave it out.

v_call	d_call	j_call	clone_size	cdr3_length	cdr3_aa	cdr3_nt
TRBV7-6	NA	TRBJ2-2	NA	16	CASSLVGGTYTGELFF	TGTGCCAGCAGCTTAGTGGGCGGGACATACACCGGGGAGCTGTTTTTT
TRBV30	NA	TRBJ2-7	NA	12	CAWGDDVYEQYF	TGTGCCTGGGGGGACGACGTCTACGAGCAGTACTTC
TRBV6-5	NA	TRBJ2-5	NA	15	CASSYSGGPGETQYF	TGTGCCAGCAGTTACTCAGGGGGGCCTGGGGAGACCCAGTACTTC
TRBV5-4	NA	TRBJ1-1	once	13	CASSLEGRAEAFF	TGTGCCAGCAGCTTGGAGGGCAGGGCTGAAGCTTTCTTT
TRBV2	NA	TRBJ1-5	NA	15	CASSESQARNQPQHF	TGTGCCAGCAGTGAGTCTCAGGCCCGCAATCAGCCCCAGCATTTT
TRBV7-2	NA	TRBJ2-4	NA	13	CASSSEGRGIQYF	TGTGCCAGCAGCTCCGAAGGCAGGGGCATTCAGTACTTC
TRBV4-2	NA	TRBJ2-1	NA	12	CASSLDGNEQFF	TGTGCCAGCAGCCTCGATGGGAATGAGCAGTTCTTC
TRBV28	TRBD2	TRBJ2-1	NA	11	CASSRAGEQFF	TGTGCCAGCAGCCGAGCGGGGGAGCAGTTCTTC
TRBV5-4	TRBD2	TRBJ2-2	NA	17	CASSLNSGGPNTGELFF	TGTGCCAGCAGCTTAAACTCGGGGGGGCCCAACACCGGGGAGCTGTTTTTT
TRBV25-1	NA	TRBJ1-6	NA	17	CASSDSARRGLNSPLHF	TGTGCCAGCAGTGATTCAGCCCGCAGGGGTTTGAATTCACCCCTCCACTTT
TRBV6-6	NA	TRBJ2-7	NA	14	CASSTARGTYEQYF	TGTGCCAGCAGTACTGCTCGAGGTACCTACGAGCAGTACTTC
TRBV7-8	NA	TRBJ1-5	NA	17	CASSLRAEGSGNQPQHF	TGTGCCAGCAGCTTACGGGCCGAAGGGTCCGGCAATCAGCCCCAGCATTTT
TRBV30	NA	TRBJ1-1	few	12	CAWSVEQPKAFF	TGTGCCTGGAGTGTAGAACAGCCGAAAGCTTTCTTT
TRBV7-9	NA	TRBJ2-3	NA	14	CASSLVRSTDTQYF	TGTGCCAGCAGCTTAGTGCGGAGCACAGATACGCAGTATTTT
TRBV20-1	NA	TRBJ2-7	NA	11	CSGSGVSEQYF	TGCAGTGGATCTGGGGTCAGCGAGCAGTACTTC
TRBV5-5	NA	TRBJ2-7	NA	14	CASSLDPGSYEQYF	TGTGCCAGCAGCTTGGATCCAGGGTCCTACGAGCAGTACTTC
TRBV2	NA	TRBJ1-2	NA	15	CASSQPQLANYGYTF	TGTGCCAGCAGCCAACCACAGTTAGCTAACTATGGCTACACCTTC
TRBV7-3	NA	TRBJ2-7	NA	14	CASSLRGGEDEQYF	TGTGCCAGCAGCCTAAGGGGGGGGGAGGACGAGCAGTACTTC
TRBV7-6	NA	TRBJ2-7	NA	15	CASSLDGEASYEQYF	TGTGCCAGCAGCTTAGATGGGGAAGCCTCCTACGAGCAGTACTTC
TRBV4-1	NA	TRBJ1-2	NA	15	CASSQERGDRYGYTF	TGCGCCAGCAGCCAAGAGAGAGGGGATAGATATGGCTACACCTTC
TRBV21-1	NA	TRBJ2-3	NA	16	CASSKAPPQGTDTQYF	TGTGCCAGCAGCAAAGCGCCTCCCCAGGGAACAGATACGCAGTATTTT
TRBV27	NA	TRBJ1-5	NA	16	CASRTRFGGNNQPQHF	TGTGCCAGCAGGACGCGGTTTGGGGGTAATAATCAGCCCCAGCATTTT
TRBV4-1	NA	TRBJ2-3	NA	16	CASSQSGSPYTDTQYF	TGCGCCAGCAGCCAAAGCGGGTCTCCGTACACAGATACGCAGTATTTT
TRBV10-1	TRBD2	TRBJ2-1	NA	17	CASSESSVLAGNNEQFF	TGCGCCAGCAGTGAGTCCTCGGTATTAGCGGGAAACAATGAGCAGTTCTTC
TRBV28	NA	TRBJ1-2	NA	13	CALATRGVGGYTF	TGTGCCCTCGCGACGCGGGGGGTCGGCGGCTACACCTTC
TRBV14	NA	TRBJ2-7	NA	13	CASSKSTGYEQYF	TGTGCCAGCAGCAAGTCGACAGGCTACGAGCAGTACTTC
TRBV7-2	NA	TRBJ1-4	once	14	CASSSRGQGEKLFF	TGTGCCAGCAGCTCCAGGGGCCAGGGTGAAAAACTGTTTTTT
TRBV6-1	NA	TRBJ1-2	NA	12	CAGSGGNYGYTF	TGTGCCGGCAGTGGGGGGAACTATGGCTACACCTTC
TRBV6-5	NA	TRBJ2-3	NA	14	CASSYQTSTDTQYF	TGTGCCAGCAGTTACCAAACAAGCACAGATACGCAGTATTTT
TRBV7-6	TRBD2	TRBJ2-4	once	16	CASSLAGAGVKNIQYF	TGTGCCAGCAGCTTAGCCGGGGCGGGGGTAAAAAACATTCAGTACTTC
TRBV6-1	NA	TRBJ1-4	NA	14	CASSEVTVNEKLFF	TGTGCCAGCAGTGAAGTAACGGTTAATGAAAAACTGTTTTTT
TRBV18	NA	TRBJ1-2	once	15	CASSPRSGLGDGYTF	TGTGCCAGCTCACCACGGTCAGGGCTGGGAGACGGCTACACCTTC
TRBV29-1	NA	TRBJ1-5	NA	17	CSVVGTPGAPGYQPQHF	TGCAGCGTTGTGGGTACTCCTGGGGCGCCTGGTTATCAGCCCCAGCATTTT
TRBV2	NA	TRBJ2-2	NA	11	CASRVTGELFF	TGTGCCAGCAGGGTTACCGGGGAGCTGTTTTTT
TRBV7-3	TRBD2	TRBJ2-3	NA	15	CASSLSGGGADTQYF	TGTGCCAGCAGCCTTAGCGGGGGCGGGGCAGATACGCAGTATTTT
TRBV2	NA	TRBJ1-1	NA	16	CASTEETRALNTEAFF	TGTGCCAGCACTGAGGAGACTAGGGCCCTGAACACTGAAGCTTTCTTT
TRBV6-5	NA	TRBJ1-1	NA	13	CASSYSRSTEAFF	TGTGCCAGCAGTTACTCGCGTTCCACTGAAGCTTTCTTT
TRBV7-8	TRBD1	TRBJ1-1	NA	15	CASSLRTGGGTEAFF	TGTGCCAGCAGCCTCCGGACAGGGGGCGGCACTGAAGCTTTCTTT
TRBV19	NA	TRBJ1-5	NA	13	CASSMGSRQPQHF	TGTGCCAGTAGTATGGGATCCCGTCAGCCCCAGCATTTT
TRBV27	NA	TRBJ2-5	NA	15	CASSLSRGGGETQYF	TGTGCCAGCAGTTTATCACGCGGGGGCGGGGAGACCCAGTACTTC
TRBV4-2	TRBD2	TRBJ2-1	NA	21	CASSQVSDPWTSGGAYNEQFF	TGTGCCAGCAGCCAAGTGTCTGACCCTTGGACTAGCGGGGGGGCCTACAATGAGCAGTTCTTC
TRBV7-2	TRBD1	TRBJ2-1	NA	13	CASRFTGGIEQFF	TGTGCCAGCAGATTTACAGGGGGGATTGAGCAGTTCTTC
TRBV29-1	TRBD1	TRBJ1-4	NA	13	CSATELTGEKLFF	TGCAGCGCCACAGAGTTGACAGGGGAAAAACTGTTTTTT
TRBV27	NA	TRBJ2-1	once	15	CASSFGVSSYNEQFF	TGTGCCAGCAGTTTCGGGGTGAGCTCCTACAATGAGCAGTTCTTC
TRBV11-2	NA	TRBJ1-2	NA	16	CASSGWTERANYGYTF	TGTGCCAGCAGTGGGTGGACAGAACGGGCTAACTATGGCTACACCTTC
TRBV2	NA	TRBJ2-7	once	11	CASILLYEQYF	TGTGCCAGCATTCTGCTCTACGAGCAGTACTTC
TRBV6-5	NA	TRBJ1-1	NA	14	CASSPHPMNTEAFF	TGTGCCAGCAGTCCACATCCCATGAACACTGAAGCTTTCTTT
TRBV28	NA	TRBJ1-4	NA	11	CASSFDEKLFF	TGTGCCAGCAGTTTCGATGAAAAACTGTTTTTT
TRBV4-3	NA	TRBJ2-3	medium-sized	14	CASSQEALADTQYF	TGCGCCAGCAGCCAAGAGGCCCTCGCAGATACGCAGTATTTT
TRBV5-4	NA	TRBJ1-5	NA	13	CASSLSGIEPQHF	TGTGCCAGCAGCCTATCGGGTATCGAGCCCCAGCATTTT
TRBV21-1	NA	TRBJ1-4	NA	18	CASSKGGTGPTTNEKLFF	TGTGCCAGCAGCAAAGGAGGGACAGGGCCAACAACTAATGAAAAACTGTTTTTT
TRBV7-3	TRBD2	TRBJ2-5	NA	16	CASSQGLAGGQETQYF	TGTGCCAGCAGCCAAGGACTAGCGGGGGGTCAAGAGACCCAGTACTTC
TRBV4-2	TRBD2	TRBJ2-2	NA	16	CASSQEAGGYTGELFF	TGTGCCAGCAGCCAAGAAGCGGGGGGTTACACCGGGGAGCTGTTTTTT
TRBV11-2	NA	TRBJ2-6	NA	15	CASSSPRGGANVLTF	TGTGCCAGCAGCTCCCCGAGGGGGGGGGCCAACGTCCTGACTTTC
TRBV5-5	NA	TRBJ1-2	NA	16	CASSFVDRTKTYGYTF	TGTGCCAGCAGCTTTGTCGATCGGACGAAAACGTATGGCTACACCTTC